This TCR beta chain was found in a study of response to subunit inactivated influenza vaccine. Study observations and caveats: Seasonal influenza vaccination, on each occasion, was suggested by the authors to recruit few new T cells.

TCRdb recomputed calls from the RT-PCR reads with MiXCR, one row per CDR3 protein. The sample lists fewer than 700,000 distinct CDR3 sequences, about an eighth occurring once. This clonotype was found a few times. Its antigen is still unknown. At one end the junction does not follow the germline gene, possibly because of a read error. This CDR3 has 15 amino acids. Looked up from germline, CDR1 is LGHNA and CDR2 is YNFKEQ. The V gene is TRBV4-2, the J gene TRBJ2-7; D is unclear. Sequencing used PBMCs from blood, obtained 40 to 50 days after vaccination. The receptor's source is a man aged 45 to 65 who received an inactivated influenza vaccine. CDR3 sequence reads: CASSQVATVSSEQYF. The CDR3 DNA follows: TGTGCCAGCAGCCAAGTGGCCACTGTCTCCTCCGAGCAGTACTTC.